This TCR beta chain was recovered during a study of T cells after yellow fever vaccination. Background on the study: The SMART-Seq v4 Ultra Low Input method served to prepare the low-cell-number fractions.

Findings of the study overall: Weaker overall was a secondary response that nonetheless peaked faster, on day 5 versus 15. Clones from primary vaccination mostly reappeared after the booster (roughly 95% CD4, over 85% CD8).

This CDR3 has 16 residues. Germline V gives CDR1 ENHRY, CDR2 SYGVKD. V was clipped by 6 bases and J by 2 bases; unmatched bases: 5. Concerning this clonotype: What it recognizes is unknown.

Researchers made TCR cDNA using 5'RACE template switching, and this step added a universal primer site and UMIs. In TCRdb, the 5' RACE reads were re-called with MiXCR into one record per CDR3 protein. The sample comprises about 210,000 distinct CDR3 sequences, approximately 3.2% of which are singletons, and around 3% rests with the top ten. The V gene is TRBV10-3, the J gene TRBJ2-5; 14 bases agree with TRBD2. The TCR originated in a man aged 18 to 29 who received the YFV17D yellow fever vaccine. The material sequenced was CD4+ T cells sorted from PBMCs, taken 10 days after the yellow fever booster vaccination. The CDR3 loop reads CAISRTSGGLQETQYF. DNA of the CDR3: TGTGCCATCAGCAGGACTAGCGGGGGGTTGCAAGAGACCCAGTACTTC.